This T cell receptor (beta chain) was found in a study of T cell repertoires in cytomegalovirus infection. Study-level background: Newly reported HLA-C-restricted and thoroughly characterized HLA-B-restricted CMV epitopes were employed.

TCRdb itself ran the reads through MiXCR, one entry per CDR3 protein. Here the sample spans 700,000 to 850,000 distinct CDR3 sequences, less than 35% being singletons. CDR3 size: 16 residues. V trimming: 5 bases; J trimming: 2 bases; junction bases outside the gene matches: 4. Germline V gives CDR1 MNHNS, CDR2 SASEGT. The study's findings and limits: What dominated the ex vivo response were HLA-C-restricted CMV-specific TCR beta clonotypes. The study identified carriers of CMV plus the relevant HLA from cumulative public TCR beta family frequency.

Many counts were recorded for this clonotype. The antigen remains unidentified. This rearrangement joins TRBV6-1 to TRBJ2-3, with 13 bases fitting TRBD2. The starting material was cultured CD8+ T cells from PBMCs, obtained from culture after CMV antigen stimulation. This sequence was found in a human donor in good health (CMV status not recorded). Some clones in this sample may be carry-over from other donors' samples. CDR3 coding DNA: TGTGCCAGCAGTCGACTAGCGGGGGGCCCCACAGATACGCAGTATTTT. It codes for CASSRLAGGPTDTQYF.